One sample yielded the 18 T cell receptor beta chains listed below, sequenced in a study of T cell responses to AZD1222 COVID-19 vaccine (dated by TCRdb to the early 2020s). Libraries were made using the immunoSEQ multiplex PCR assay. The clones in this table, taken by TCRdb from immuneACCESS, are in-frame only. Not every clone is retained; where verified, under half of the shortfall comes from an unresolved V gene, and the cause of the rest is unknown. The sample profile shows under 200,000 clones; around 95% of them were found once. The biggest ten clones account for approximately 0.64% of the sample. The time point label for this specimen denotes: baseline before first vaccination. This specimen was peripheral blood, taken on day 0 of AZD1222 vaccination. The receptors stem from an adult in good health.

The table lists this clone with a few counts. The chain has TRBV6-6 and TRBJ1-2; a possible D gene is TRBD1 (6 bases). The CDR3 is made up of 14 amino acids. Trimming removed 2 bases at V and 6 bases at J, with 13 bases between. Germline values: CDR1 MNHNY, CDR2 SVGAGI (reference sequence). The CDR3 loop is CASSYGGSHDGYTF. For the CDR3, the DNA is TGTGCCAGCAGTTACGGGGGCAGCCATGATGGCTACACCTTC.

The chain links TRBV10-2 to TRBJ2-7; 7 positions match TRBD2. CDR1 and CDR2 from the germline V gene are WSHSY and SAAADI. CDR3 length: 13 amino acids. The V gene end was trimmed by 5 bases and the J gene end by 2 bases; junction bases not matched to a gene: 3. The CDR3 DNA follows: TGCGCCAGCAGTTACGGACTAGCCTACGAGCAGTACTTC. This gives the protein CASSYGLAYEQYF.

V and J are TRBV5-1 and TRBJ1-4; D remains ambiguous. V was cut by 5 bases and J by 5 bases, with 4 bases left in between. Germline V gene data show CDR1 as SGHRS and CDR2 as YFSETQ. The CDR3 extends over 11 amino acids. CDR3 sequence: CASRENEKLFF. The CDR3 coding sequence is TGCGCCAGCAGGGAAAATGAAAAACTGTTTTTT.

This chain's CDR3 is CATSDGNQPQHF. In DNA, the CDR3 is TGTGCCACCAGTGACGGCAATCAGCCCCAGCATTTT. J is TRBJ1-5 and V is TRBV24-1; D is uncertain. Deletions cut 4 bases from V and 2 bases from J, with 2 bases between. Per the germline V gene, CDR1 is KGHDR and CDR2 is SFDVKD. The CDR3 consists of 12 residues.

The chain combines TRBV19 with TRBJ2-7; D gene uncertain. Trimming pared 1 base from V and 2 bases from J, leaving 9 bases between. CDR3 size: 14 residues. The V gene's germline CDR1 is LNHDA and CDR2 SQIVND (reference sequence). CDR3 sequence reads: CASSIGIGPYEQYF. In DNA, the CDR3 is TGTGCCAGTAGTATAGGCATCGGGCCCTACGAGCAGTACTTC.

The chain joins TRBV14 to TRBJ2-6; weak D call: TRBD2 (5 bases). Germline CDR1 reads SGHDN; CDR2 reads FVKESK. The CDR3 spans 17 residues. Trimming removed 4 bases at V and 4 bases at J, with 17 bases between. Here the CDR3 reads CASSPRGRPLGANVLTF. In DNA, the CDR3 is TGTGCCAGCAGCCCCCGAGGGAGACCCCTCGGGGCCAACGTCCTGACTTTC. Supplemented by reference TRBV14 and TRBJ2-6, the full variable domain reads EAGVTQFPSHSVIEKGQTVTLRCDPISGHDNLYWYRRVMGKEIKFLLHFVKESKQDESGMPNNRFLAERTGGTYSTLKVQPAELEDSGVYFCASSPRGRPLGANVLTFGAGSRLTVL.

The chain carries TRBV5-5 and TRBJ2-7; 8 nucleotides match TRBD2. The germline V gene encodes CDR1 SGHKS and CDR2 YYEKEE (reference sequence). After removal of 4 bases from V and 2 bases from J, the junction contained 17 bases not matched to a gene. The CDR3 is 18 residues long. CDR3 bases: TGTGCCAGCAGCCCGGGAGGGGTTCTTCCCCTCTTTACCTACGAGCAGTACTTC. Residues: CASSPGGVLPLFTYEQYF.

The rearrangement joins TRBV19 to TRBJ2-1; TRBD2 agrees at 11 bases. Germline loops: CDR1 LNHDA, CDR2 SQIVND (reference sequence). V lost 8 bases, J lost 12 bases, and 9 bases stayed unmatched. The CDR3 spans 13 residues. This CDR3 reads CASGTSGYRGQFF. In nucleotides, the CDR3 is TGTGCCAGTGGGACTAGCGGATACCGGGGGCAGTTCTTC.

This chain links TRBV5-5 with TRBJ1-2, with 12 positions matching TRBD1. Trimming took 4 bases from V and 7 from J; bases not matched to a gene: 5. The germline V gene encodes CDR1 SGHKS and CDR2 YYEKEE (reference sequence). There are 14 residues in the CDR3. The CDR3 here is CASSTGTGGTGYTF. In nucleotides, the CDR3 is TGTGCCAGCAGCACCGGGACAGGGGGCACTGGCTACACCTTC.

This chain connects TRBV5-1 to TRBJ2-5; TRBD2 matches 12 bases. The CDR3 is made up of 14 amino acids. CDR1 is SGHRS, CDR2 YFSETQ, per germline. V lost 4 bases to trimming and J lost 3 bases; unmatched junction nucleotides: 1. The CDR3 protein is CASSRLAGEETQYF. CDR3 nucleotide sequence: TGCGCCAGCAGCCGACTAGCGGGAGAAGAGACCCAGTACTTC.

The rearrangement links TRBV6-5 to TRBJ1-1; weak D call: TRBD1 (5 bases). V shed 4 bases and J shed 2 bases, with 8 bases lying between them. This CDR3 is 13 amino acids long. The germline V gene encodes CDR1 MNHEY and CDR2 SVGAGI. The chain's CDR3 is CASSFDSNTEAFF. CDR3 bases: TGTGCCAGCAGTTTTGACAGCAACACTGAAGCTTTCTTT.

This chain joins TRBV5-4 and TRBJ2-2; perhaps D is TRBD1 or TRBD2 (5 bases each). The CDR3 loop spans 15 amino acids. V was cut by 1 base and J by 7 bases, with 14 bases left in between. Per the germline V gene, CDR1 is SGHNT and CDR2 is YYREEE (reference sequence). In nucleotides, the CDR3 is TGTGCCAGCAGCTTGCGTACCGGGGCAAGCGGGGAGCTGTTTTTT. Its translation is CASSLRTGASGELFF. Full variable domain (missing parts from reference TRBV5-4 and TRBJ2-2): ETGVTQSPTHLIKTRGQQVTLRCSSQSGHNTVSWYQQALGQGPQFIFQYYREEENGRGNFPPRFSGLQFPNYSSELNVNALELDDSALYLCASSLRTGASGELFFGEGSRLTVL.

This rearrangement joins TRBV14 to TRBJ1-2, with D possibly TRBD1 on 5 matching bases. CDR1 is SGHDN, CDR2 FVKESK, per germline. With 0 bases removed from V and 2 bases from J, the gap between germline ends came to 10 bases. This CDR3 comprises 15 residues. The CDR3 region has the DNA TGTGCCAGCAGCCAAGACCCTAGGGGAAACTATGGCTACACCTTC. As protein: CASSQDPRGNYGYTF.

The chain employs TRBV27 and TRBJ1-2; no firm D call. V lost 0 bases and J lost 2, with 10 bases in between. The CDR3 consists of 15 residues. CDR1 is MNHEY, CDR2 SMNVEV, per germline (reference sequence). The CDR3 is CASSLSAGLNYGYTF. In DNA form, the CDR3 reads TGTGCCAGCAGTTTATCAGCCGGATTAAACTATGGCTACACCTTC.

The chain couples TRBV5-4 to TRBJ2-1, with 8 bases lining up with TRBD1. Germline assignment: CDR1 SGHNT and CDR2 YYREEE (reference sequence). V trimming: 4 bases; J trimming: 8 bases; junction bases outside the gene matches: 11. This CDR3 region has 15 residues. The CDR3 here is CASSRAQGAFDEQFF. In nucleotides, the CDR3 is TGTGCCAGCAGCCGCGCTCAGGGGGCTTTCGATGAGCAGTTCTTC.

In nucleotides, the CDR3 is TGTGCCAGCTCACCACTTTGGACAGGGAACACTGAAGCTTTCTTT. It translates to CASSPLWTGNTEAFF. V is TRBV18 and J is TRBJ1-1, with 7 bases aligning to TRBD1. Germline loops: CDR1 KGHSH, CDR2 LQKENI. Germline trimming cut 1 base from V and 1 base from J; bases unmatched to any gene: 3. The CDR3 loop spans 15 amino acids.

A word on this clone: Other DNA sequences in the same sample also yield this CDR3. The chain has TRBV5-1 and TRBJ1-6; TRBD1 agrees at 7 bases. Germline trimming cut 4 bases from V and 7 bases from J; bases unmatched to any gene: 8. In germline, CDR1 is SGHRS, CDR2 YFSETQ. CDR3 length: 15 residues. In DNA, the CDR3 is TGCGCCAGCAGCATCCGACAGGGCGGGAATTCACCCCTCCACTTT. This gives the protein CASSIRQGGNSPLHF.

The V gene is TRBV30, the J gene TRBJ1-5; TRBD1 aligns across 7 bases. The CDR3 covers 14 residues. Trimming cost V 0 bases and J 3 bases; bases outside gene matches: 2. From germline, CDR1 is GTSNPN and CDR2 SVGIG (reference sequence). This CDR3 is CAWSVGTANQPQHF. CDR3 bases: TGTGCCTGGAGTGTAGGGACAGCCAATCAGCCCCAGCATTTT.